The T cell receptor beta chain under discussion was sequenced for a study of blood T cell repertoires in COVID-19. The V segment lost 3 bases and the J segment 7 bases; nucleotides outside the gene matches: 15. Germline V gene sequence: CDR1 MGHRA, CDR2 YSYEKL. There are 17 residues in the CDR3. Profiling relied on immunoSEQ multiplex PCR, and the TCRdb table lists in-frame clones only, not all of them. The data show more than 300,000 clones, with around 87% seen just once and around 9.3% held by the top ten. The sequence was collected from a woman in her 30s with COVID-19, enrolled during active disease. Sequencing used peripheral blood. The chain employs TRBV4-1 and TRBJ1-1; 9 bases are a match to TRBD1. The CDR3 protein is CASSQRGGQGMRDEAFF. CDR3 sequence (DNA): TGCGCCAGCAGCCAGAGGGGAGGACAGGGGATGAGGGATGAAGCTTTCTTT.